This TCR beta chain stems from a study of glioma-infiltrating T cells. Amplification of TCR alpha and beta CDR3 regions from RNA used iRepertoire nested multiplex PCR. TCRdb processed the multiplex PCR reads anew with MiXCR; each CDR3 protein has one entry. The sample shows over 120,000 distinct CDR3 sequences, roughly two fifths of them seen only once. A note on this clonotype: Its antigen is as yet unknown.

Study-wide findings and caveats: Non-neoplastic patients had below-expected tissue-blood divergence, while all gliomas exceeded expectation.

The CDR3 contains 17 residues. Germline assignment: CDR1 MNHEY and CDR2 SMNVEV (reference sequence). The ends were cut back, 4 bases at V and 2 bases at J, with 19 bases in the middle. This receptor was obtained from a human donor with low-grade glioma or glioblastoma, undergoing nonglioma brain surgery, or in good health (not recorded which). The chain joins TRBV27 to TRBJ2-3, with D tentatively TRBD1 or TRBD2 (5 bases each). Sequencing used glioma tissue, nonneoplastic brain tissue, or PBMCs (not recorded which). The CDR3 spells CASSSGPSIGATDTQYF. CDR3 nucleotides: TGTGCCAGCAGTTCGGGACCCTCGATTGGGGCCACAGATACGCAGTATTTT.